The clone carrying this T cell receptor (beta chain) appeared many times. What it binds is not known. TCRdb reanalysed the 5' RACE reads using MiXCR and keeps one entry per CDR3 protein. The data show a few hundred thousand distinct CDR3 sequences, about 17% seen once. This record belongs to a study of T-cell memory formation after mild COVID-19. General observations from the study: That cross-reactive memory joined was suggested by some responding clones appearing in pre-infection memory.

The CDR3 length is 13 residues. CDR1 is MNHEY and CDR2 is SVGAGI in the germline V gene. The V gene lost 6 bases and the J gene lost 2 bases, with 10 bases spanning the gap. The source material was PBMCs or a T cell subset sorted from them (not recorded which). This sequence was found in a young man who had mild COVID-19 (a few samples of this study predate the infection). Cell type and time point are not known. The rearrangement joins TRBV6-5 to TRBJ1-2; D perhaps matches TRBD1 (6 bases). The CDR3 loop is CASSPTGNYGYTF. CDR3 coding DNA: TGTGCCAGCAGCCCCACAGGGAACTATGGCTACACCTTC.